This TCR beta chain was found in a study of blood T cell repertoires in COVID-19. Whole-study context: Acute and convalescent COVID-19 samples came from the United States, Italy and Spain. In each case, the material was cDNA or gDNA derived from T cells, B-cell-depleted T cells, or PBMCs.

The authors' processing: From reference gene primer amplification, estimates of nucleated cell counts were derived. The assay was immunoSEQ multiplex PCR, and TCRdb's table has in-frame clones only and misses some. That table is the source of V, J and clone size, and D and trimming were worked out from the DNA. The sample holds about 250,000 clones; roughly 89% are singletons and the top ten take approximately 0.84%. V lost 7 bases, J lost 2 bases, and 15 bases lay in between. Germline V lookup: CDR1 LNHDA, CDR2 SQIVND (reference sequence). The length of the CDR3 is 15 residues. This clonotype originated in a man aged 25 to 40 with acute or convalescent COVID-19. The chain couples TRBV19 to TRBJ1-5; D remains unclear. The sequencing input was peripheral blood. The CDR3 here is CASMAARVGNQPQHF. CDR3 coding DNA: TGTGCCAGTATGGCTGCCCGGGTAGGCAATCAGCCCCAGCATTTT.